Listed below are T cell receptor beta chains from one sample, sequenced in a study of T cells after posttransplantation cyclophosphamide. Generated by immunoSEQ multiplex PCR, the TCRdb table keeps only in-frame clones and is missing some. This sample yields about 4,500 clones, of which around 80% are seen a single time; 4% to 5% belongs to the top ten. This sample comprised PBMCs, obtained after allogeneic stem cell transplant with posttransplant cyclophosphamide. The receptors here all came from a male patient in his forties or fifties who received an allogeneic stem cell transplant from a related donor and was CMV-positive. The T cells may come from the graft donor. Each CDR3 is given with its conserved first and last residue. D genes are given only for firm matches. A row's size may be missing; if present it is once, few, many or a size class.

D gene | clone size | J gene | V gene | CDR3 DNA | CDR3 protein
. | once | TRBJ1-5 | TRBV10-3 | TGTGCCATCAGTGAACAGGGTGCGAGCAATCAGCCCCAGCATTTT | CAISEQGASNQPQHF
TRBD1 | . | TRBJ2-3 | TRBV5-1 | TGCGCCAGCAGCCCCGGACAGGGACCCACAGATACGCAGTATTTT | CASSPGQGPTDTQYF
TRBD2 | . | TRBJ2-5 | TRBV9 | TGTGCCAGCAGCGTATCCGGGGGGGCCCCAGAGACCCAGTACTTC | CASSVSGGAPETQYF
. | . | TRBJ2-3 | TRBV20-1 | TGCAGTGCCCCATCTATAGATACGCAGTATTTT | CSAPSIDTQYF
. | . | TRBJ1-1 | TRBV27 | TGTGCCAGCAGTTTATTAGGGGAAACTGAAGCTTTCTTT | CASSLLGETEAFF
TRBD1 | . | TRBJ2-5 | TRBV5-6 | TGTGCCAGCAGCCGGGACAGGGCAGAGACCCAGTACTTC | CASSRDRAETQYF
TRBD1 | . | TRBJ2-5 | TRBV10-1 | TGCGCCAGCGGAGCAGGGGGCACGGAGACCCAGTACTTC | CASGAGGTETQYF
TRBD1 | . | TRBJ2-2 | TRBV7-9 | TGTGCCAGCATCGACCCTAGACAGGGGATAAACACCGGGGAGCTGTTTTTT | CASIDPRQGINTGELFF
. | . | TRBJ2-7 | TRBV18 | TGTGCCAGCTCACCACCTTCCCGTCCAGGGCGTTACGAGCAGTACTTC | CASSPPSRPGRYEQYF
. | . | TRBJ2-7 | TRBV5-1 | TGCGCCAGCAGCTTGGGCTGGGGGGTCTACGAGCAGTACTTC | CASSLGWGVYEQYF
. | . | TRBJ1-5 | TRBV19 | TGTGCCAGTAGTATAGTAGACAATCAGCCCCAGCATTTT | CASSIVDNQPQHF
. | . | TRBJ1-5 | TRBV7-8 | TGTGCCAGCAGCTTATTGGGGGCGCGGGTTCAGCCCCAGCATTTT | CASSLLGARVQPQHF
. | . | TRBJ2-5 | TRBV2 | TGTGCCAGCAGTGACTTGCGGGGTATCGCGGAGACCCAGTACTTC | CASSDLRGIAETQYF
. | . | TRBJ1-2 | TRBV5-4 | TGTGCCAGCAGCTCCACAGGGCCCAGCTATGGCTACACCTTC | CASSSTGPSYGYTF
TRBD2 | . | TRBJ2-1 | TRBV18 | TGTGCCAGCTCGCGACTAGCGGGGGGCATATACAATGAGCAGTTCTTC | CASSRLAGGIYNEQFF
. | . | TRBJ2-1 | TRBV7-9 | TGTGCCAGCAGCCCCTTAAAAGGAGGGTACAATGAGCAGTTCTTC | CASSPLKGGYNEQFF
. | . | TRBJ2-3 | TRBV29-1 | TGCAGCGTACAGGGTCTATACACAGATACGCAGTATTTT | CSVQGLYTDTQYF
. | . | TRBJ2-5 | TRBV5-4 | TGTGCCAGCAGCTTGGCTGGGGGGGAGACCCAGTACTTC | CASSLAGGETQYF
. | . | TRBJ1-1 | TRBV29-1 | TGCAGCGTCCGCAAACAGGAGAACACTGAAGCTTTCTTT | CSVRKQENTEAFF
. | . | TRBJ2-1 | TRBV9 | TGTGCCAGCAGCGTAGGTTCGGGGAGGACCTACAATGAGCAGTTCTTC | CASSVGSGRTYNEQFF
TRBD1 | . | TRBJ1-5 | TRBV18 | TGTGCCAGCTCACCGTCGGGGACAGGGGGGAATCAGCCCCAGCATTTT | CASSPSGTGGNQPQHF
. | . | TRBJ2-1 | TRBV7-9 | TGTGCCAGCAGCTTTACAGACAATGAGCAGTTCTTC | CASSFTDNEQFF
. | few | TRBJ1-4 | TRBV7-9 | TGTGCCAGCAGCCTACGGGATACTACTGAAAAACTGTTTTTT | CASSLRDTTEKLFF
. | . | TRBJ2-1 | TRBV5-1 | TGCGCCAGCAGCCCCGGGGGATACAATGAGCAGTTCTTC | CASSPGGYNEQFF
. | once | TRBJ1-1 | TRBV4-1 | TGCGCCAGCAGCCCCTTAGGAGGAGGAGGGGCCACTGAAGCTTTCTTT | CASSPLGGGGATEAFF
TRBD1 | . | TRBJ1-1 | TRBV11-1 | TGTGCCAGCAGTTTAGACCGGGACAGCGAAGCTTTCTTT | CASSLDRDSEAFF
TRBD1 | . | TRBJ1-6 | TRBV6-6 | TGTGCCAGCAGTTACGGACAGGGGAGAAATTCACCCCTCCACTTT | CASSYGQGRNSPLHF
TRBD2 | few | TRBJ2-3 | TRBV11-3 | TGTGCCAGCAGCTTTAGCGGGTCAAGTTATTTGGATACGCAGTATTTT | CASSFSGSSYLDTQYF
TRBD2 | . | TRBJ2-1 | TRBV5-1 | TGCGCCAGCAGCTTCGGGACTAGCGGGAGCGGATTAGGTGAGCAGTTCTTC | CASSFGTSGSGLGEQFF
. | . | TRBJ2-5 | TRBV4-1 | TGCGCCAGCAGCCCCAAGGTGGGGGCTCAAGAGACCCAGTACTTC | CASSPKVGAQETQYF
. | . | TRBJ2-7 | TRBV27 | TGTGCCAGCAGTCTTAACAGGGAGAACTACGAGCAGTACTTC | CASSLNRENYEQYF
. | few | TRBJ1-1 | TRBV7-2 | TGTGCCAGCAGCTTCATCCCAACAGGGTACACTGAAGCTTTCTTT | CASSFIPTGYTEAFF
. | . | TRBJ2-3 | TRBV7-2 | TGTGCCAGCAGCTCCGGGGGTACAGATACGCAGTATTTT | CASSSGGTDTQYF
TRBD2 | . | TRBJ2-7 | TRBV2 | TGTGCCAGCAGAGCAACTAGCGGGGTTGGGTCCTACGAGCAGTACTTC | CASRATSGVGSYEQYF
TRBD1 | . | TRBJ1-1 | TRBV9 | TGTGCCAGCAGTCGTACAGGGGGAAACACTGAAGCTTTCTTT | CASSRTGGNTEAFF
TRBD2 | . | TRBJ2-1 | TRBV11-1 | TGTGCCAGCAGCCTTGGACTAGCCAATGAGCAGTTCTTC | CASSLGLANEQFF
TRBD2 | . | TRBJ2-7 | TRBV7-4 | TGTGCCAGCAGCTTAGGGCCTAGCGGGGGCCCCTCCTACGAGCAGTACTTC | CASSLGPSGGPSYEQYF
TRBD2 | . | TRBJ2-2 | TRBV9 | TGTGCCAGCGGGGGACCGGCGGGAGGGTCGAACACCGGGGAGCTGTTTTTT | CASGGPAGGSNTGELFF
TRBD1 | . | TRBJ2-1 | TRBV6-1 | TGTGCCAGCAGTGAAGTGATACGTGGGACAGGGTTCGTCAATGAGCAGTTCTTC | CASSEVIRGTGFVNEQFF
. | . | TRBJ2-5 | TRBV11-3 | TGTGCCAGCAGCTATGGACGGGGGGAGACCCAGTACTTC | CASSYGRGETQYF
. | . | TRBJ1-1 | TRBV18 | TGTGCCAGCTCACGTACACAGAACACTGAAGCTTTCTTT | CASSRTQNTEAFF